The clone carrying this T cell receptor beta chain was counted ten times or more. This record belongs to a study of blood T cell repertoires in COVID-19. Across the study: PBMCs, B-cell-depleted T cells, or T cells provided the cDNA or gDNA that made up the material.

The authors' processing: Reference gene primer amplification in the assay estimated nucleated cell counts. Clones were sequenced by immunoSEQ multiplex PCR, and TCRdb holds only the in-frame ones, with some missing. D and trimming were read from the DNA, whereas the V and J calls and clone size are those reported in that table. The sample lists about 240,000 clones, around 81% seen once, with 7.5% in the top ten. Seattle cases were enrolled at active infection and followed longitudinally. CDR1 and CDR2 from the germline V gene are KGHSH and LQKENI. Trimming stripped 0 bases from V and 11 bases from J, with 11 bases between. The CDR3 consists of 12 residues.

This chain connects TRBV18 to TRBJ2-7; D might be TRBD2 (6 bases). The sample taken for sequencing was peripheral blood. The receptor's source is a woman older than 75 with COVID-19, enrolled during active disease. The CDR3 DNA is TGTGCCAGCTCACCACCGGAGGGGTGGAAGTACTTC. Its protein product is CASSPPEGWKYF.